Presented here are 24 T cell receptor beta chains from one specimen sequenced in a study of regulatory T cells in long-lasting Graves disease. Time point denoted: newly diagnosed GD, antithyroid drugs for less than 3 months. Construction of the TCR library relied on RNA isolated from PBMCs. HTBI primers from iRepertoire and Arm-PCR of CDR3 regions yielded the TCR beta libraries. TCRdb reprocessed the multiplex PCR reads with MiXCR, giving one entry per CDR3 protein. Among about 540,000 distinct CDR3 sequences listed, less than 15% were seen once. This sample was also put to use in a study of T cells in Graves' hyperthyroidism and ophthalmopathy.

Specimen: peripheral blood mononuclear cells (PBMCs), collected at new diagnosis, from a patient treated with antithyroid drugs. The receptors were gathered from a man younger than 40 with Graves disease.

The CDR3 loop reads CASREGGYNTGELFF. The DNA for the CDR3 is TGTGCCAGCCGGGAGGGGGGCTATAACACCGGGGAGCTGTTTTTT. The J gene is TRBJ2-2, the V gene TRBV6-4; 8 nucleotides line up with TRBD2. V dropped 8 bases and J dropped 2; count of bases not matched to a gene: 7. The CDR3 totals 15 residues. Per germline, CDR1 MRHNA and CDR2 SNTAGT.

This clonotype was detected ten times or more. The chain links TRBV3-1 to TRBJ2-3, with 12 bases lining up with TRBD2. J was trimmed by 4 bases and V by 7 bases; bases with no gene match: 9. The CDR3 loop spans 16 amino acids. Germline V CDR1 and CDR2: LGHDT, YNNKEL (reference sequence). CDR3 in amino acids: CASTDQTSGSPDTQYF. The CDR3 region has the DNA TGTGCCAGCACCGACCAGACTAGCGGGAGTCCAGATACGCAGTATTTT.

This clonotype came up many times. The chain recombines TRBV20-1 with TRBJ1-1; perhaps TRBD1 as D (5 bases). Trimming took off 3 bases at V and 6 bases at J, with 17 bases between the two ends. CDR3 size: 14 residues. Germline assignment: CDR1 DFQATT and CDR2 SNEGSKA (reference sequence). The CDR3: CSARTVVGYPEAFF. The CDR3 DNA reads TGCAGTGCTAGGACAGTCGTAGGCTACCCTGAAGCTTTCTTT.

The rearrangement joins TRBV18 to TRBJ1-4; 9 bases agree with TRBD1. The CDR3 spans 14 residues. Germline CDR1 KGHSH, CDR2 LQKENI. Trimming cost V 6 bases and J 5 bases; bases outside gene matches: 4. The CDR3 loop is CASSFGTGNEKLFF. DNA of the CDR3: TGTGCCAGCTCGTTCGGGACAGGGAATGAAAAACTGTTTTTT.

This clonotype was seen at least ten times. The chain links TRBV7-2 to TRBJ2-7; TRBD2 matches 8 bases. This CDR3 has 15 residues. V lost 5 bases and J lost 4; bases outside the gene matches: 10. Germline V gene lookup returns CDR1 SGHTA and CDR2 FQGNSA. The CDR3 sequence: CASSQRGLVGYEQYF. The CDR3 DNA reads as TGTGCCAGCAGCCAACGGGGACTAGTAGGTTACGAGCAGTACTTC.

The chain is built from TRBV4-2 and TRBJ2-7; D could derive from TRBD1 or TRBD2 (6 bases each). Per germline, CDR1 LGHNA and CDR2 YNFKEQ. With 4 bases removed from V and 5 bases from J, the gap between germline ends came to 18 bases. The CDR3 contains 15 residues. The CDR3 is CASSPNKRGVDEQYF. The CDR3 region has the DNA TGTGCCAGCAGCCCGAACAAAAGGGGGGTGGACGAGCAGTACTTC.

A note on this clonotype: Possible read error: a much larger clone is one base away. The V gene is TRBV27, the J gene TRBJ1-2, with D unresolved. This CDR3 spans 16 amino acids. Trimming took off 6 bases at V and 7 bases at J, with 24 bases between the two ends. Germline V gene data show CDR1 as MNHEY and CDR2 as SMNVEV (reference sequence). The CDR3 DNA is TGTGCCAGCAGCCAGACGGCGGGCGGGAGGCATCTTGGCTACACCTTC. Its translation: CASSQTAGGRHLGYTF.

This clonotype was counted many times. DNA of the CDR3: TGTGCCACCAGCAGAGATCCTCCCCGAGGGAGAAACACAGATACGCAGTATTTT. Its translation is CATSRDPPRGRNTDTQYF. The chain carries TRBV15 and TRBJ2-3; the D gene is possibly TRBD2 (5 bases). Looked up from germline, CDR1 is LNHNV and CDR2 is YYDKDF (reference sequence). V was pared by 0 bases and J by 2 bases, with 18 bases between. The length of the CDR3 is 18 residues. The variable domain in full, completed from reference TRBV15 and TRBJ2-3, reads DAMVIQNPRYQVTQFGKPVTLSCSQTLNHNVMYWYQQKSSQAPKLLFHYYDKDFNNEADTPDNFQSRRPNTSFCFLDIRSPGLGDTAMYLCATSRDPPRGRNTDTQYFGPGTRLTVL.

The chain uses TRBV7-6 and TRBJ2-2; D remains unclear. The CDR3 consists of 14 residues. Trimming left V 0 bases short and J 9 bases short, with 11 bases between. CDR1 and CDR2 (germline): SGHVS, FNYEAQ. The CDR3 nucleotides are TGTGCCAGCAGCTTAGCTATTACAGCTCGGGAGCTGTTTTTT. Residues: CASSLAITARELFF.

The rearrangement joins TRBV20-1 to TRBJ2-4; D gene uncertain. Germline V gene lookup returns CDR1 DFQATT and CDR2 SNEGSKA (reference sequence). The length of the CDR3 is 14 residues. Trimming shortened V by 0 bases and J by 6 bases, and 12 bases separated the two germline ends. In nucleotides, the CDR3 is TGCAGTGCTAGAGATCCCCAGGCGGTAAACATTCAGTACTTC. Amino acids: CSARDPQAVNIQYF.

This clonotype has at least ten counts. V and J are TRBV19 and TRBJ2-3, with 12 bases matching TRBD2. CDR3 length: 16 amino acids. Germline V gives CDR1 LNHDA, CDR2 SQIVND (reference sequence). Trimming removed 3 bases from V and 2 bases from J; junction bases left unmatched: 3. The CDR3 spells CASSILAGGNTDTQYF. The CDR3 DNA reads TGTGCCAGTAGTATCCTAGCGGGAGGGAACACAGATACGCAGTATTTT.

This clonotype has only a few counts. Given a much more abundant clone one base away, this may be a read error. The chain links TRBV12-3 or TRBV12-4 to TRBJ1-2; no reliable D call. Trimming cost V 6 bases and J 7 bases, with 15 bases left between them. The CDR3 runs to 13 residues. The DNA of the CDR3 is TGTGCCAGCAGCTCACCATGGATGGGTGGCTACACCTTC. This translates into CASSSPWMGGYTF.

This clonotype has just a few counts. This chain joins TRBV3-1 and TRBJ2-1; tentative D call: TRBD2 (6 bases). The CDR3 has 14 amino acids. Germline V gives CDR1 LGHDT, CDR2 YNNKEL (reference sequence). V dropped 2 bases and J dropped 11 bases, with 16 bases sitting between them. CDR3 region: CASSQSGGEEKQFF. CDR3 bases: TGTGCCAGCAGCCAATCAGGAGGGGAAGAGAAGCAGTTCTTC.

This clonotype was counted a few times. CDR3 protein: CASSVRLNTGELFF. CDR3 nucleotide sequence: TGCGCCAGCAGTGTTCGACTGAACACCGGGGAGCTGTTTTTT. The V and J genes are TRBV10-1 and TRBJ2-2; D is unresolved. Germline values: CDR1 WNHNN, CDR2 SYGVQD (reference sequence). V shed 4 bases and J shed 1 base, with 7 bases lying between them. This CDR3 comprises 14 residues.

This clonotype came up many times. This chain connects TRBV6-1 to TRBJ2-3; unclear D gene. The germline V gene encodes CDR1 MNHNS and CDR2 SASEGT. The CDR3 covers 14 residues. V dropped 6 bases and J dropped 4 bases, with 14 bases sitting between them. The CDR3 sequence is CASRPRLGSDTQYF. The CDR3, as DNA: TGTGCCAGCAGGCCCCGGCTAGGGTCAGATACGCAGTATTTT.

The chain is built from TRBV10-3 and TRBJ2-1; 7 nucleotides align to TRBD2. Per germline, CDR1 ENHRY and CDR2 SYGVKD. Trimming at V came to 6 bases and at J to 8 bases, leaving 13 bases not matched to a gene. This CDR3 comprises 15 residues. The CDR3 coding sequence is TGTGCCATCAGGGGACTAACCCCAACACTCGATGAGCAGTTCTTC. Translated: CAIRGLTPTLDEQFF.

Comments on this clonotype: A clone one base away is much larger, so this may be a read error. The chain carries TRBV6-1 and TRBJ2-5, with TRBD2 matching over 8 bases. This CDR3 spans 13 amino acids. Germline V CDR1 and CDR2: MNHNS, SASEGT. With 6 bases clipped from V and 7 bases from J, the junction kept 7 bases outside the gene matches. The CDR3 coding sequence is TGTGCCAGCAGGAGAAGCGGGAGAGTGACCCAGTACTTC. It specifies CASRRSGRVTQYF.

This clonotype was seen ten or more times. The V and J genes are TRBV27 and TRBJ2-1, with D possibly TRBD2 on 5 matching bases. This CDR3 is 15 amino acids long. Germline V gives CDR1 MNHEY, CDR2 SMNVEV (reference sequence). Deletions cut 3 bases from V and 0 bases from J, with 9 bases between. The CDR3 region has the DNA TGTGCCAGCAGTTTGGACTTGAGCTCCTACAATGAGCAGTTCTTC. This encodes CASSLDLSSYNEQFF.

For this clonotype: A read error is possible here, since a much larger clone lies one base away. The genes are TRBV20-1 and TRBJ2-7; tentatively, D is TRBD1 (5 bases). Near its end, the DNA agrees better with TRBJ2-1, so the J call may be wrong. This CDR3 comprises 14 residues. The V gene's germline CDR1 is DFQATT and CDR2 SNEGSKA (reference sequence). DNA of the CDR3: TGCAGTGCCTTGGGGCCAGGTCTTCACAATGAGCAGTTCTTC. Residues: CSALGPGLHNEQFF.

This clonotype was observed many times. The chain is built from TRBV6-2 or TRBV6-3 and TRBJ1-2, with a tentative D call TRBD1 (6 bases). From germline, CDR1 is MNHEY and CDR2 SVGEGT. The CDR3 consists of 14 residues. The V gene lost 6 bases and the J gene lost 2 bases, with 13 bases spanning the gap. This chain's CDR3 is CASSPQGINYGYTF. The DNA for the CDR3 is TGTGCCAGCAGCCCGCAGGGGATCAACTATGGCTACACCTTC.

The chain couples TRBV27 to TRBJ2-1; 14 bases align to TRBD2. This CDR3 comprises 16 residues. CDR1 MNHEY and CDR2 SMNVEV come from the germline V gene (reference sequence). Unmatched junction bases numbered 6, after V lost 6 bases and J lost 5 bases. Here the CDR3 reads CASRAGGLAGDNEQFF. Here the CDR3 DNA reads TGTGCCAGCAGGGCGGGGGGACTAGCGGGAGACAATGAGCAGTTCTTC.

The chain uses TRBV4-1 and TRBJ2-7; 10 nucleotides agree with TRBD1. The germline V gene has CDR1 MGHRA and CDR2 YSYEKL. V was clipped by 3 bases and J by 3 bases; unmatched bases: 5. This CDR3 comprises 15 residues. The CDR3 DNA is TGCGCCAGCAGCCAGCCGGGACAGGGGATCTACGAGCAGTACTTC. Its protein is CASSQPGQGIYEQYF.

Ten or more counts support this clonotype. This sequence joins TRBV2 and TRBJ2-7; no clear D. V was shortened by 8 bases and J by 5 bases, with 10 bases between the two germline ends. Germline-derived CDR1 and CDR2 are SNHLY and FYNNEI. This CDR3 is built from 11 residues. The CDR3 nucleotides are TGTGCCAGCTCCTCTACTGACGAGCAGTACTTC. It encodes CASSSTDEQYF.

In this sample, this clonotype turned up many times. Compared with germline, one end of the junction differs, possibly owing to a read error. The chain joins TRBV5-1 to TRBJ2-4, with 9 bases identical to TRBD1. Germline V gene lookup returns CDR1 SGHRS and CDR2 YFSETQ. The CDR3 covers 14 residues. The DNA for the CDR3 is TGTGCCAGCAGCGTCGGACAGGGGATAAACATTCAGTACTTC. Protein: CASSVGQGINIQYF.